The present T cell receptor (beta chain) was sequenced within a study of shared clonotypes between healthy human individuals (dated by TCRdb to 2018 to 2020). Notes on the research overall: The cohort included a few men and a couple of women between 18 and 49 years of age. Per donor, three plates each were used for CD4 naive and CD4 memory, two for CD8 naive, and one for CD8 memory. To estimate repertoire size and how much clonotypes are shared between individuals, the study performed deep sequencing of blood TCR repertoires from a few healthy adults. Libraries were prepared and TCR repertoires were sequenced by different laboratories using diverse techniques, in order to increase sequencing depth and limit assay-specific biases. Per donor, leukapheresis produced somewhere between about 0.9 and 9.5 billion PBMCs. On the study overall, not on this receptor specifically: Naive subsets generally had larger estimated clonotype richness than memory subsets. Sharing across a few donors was observed for about 5% of naive CD4, over 3% of naive CD8, 2% to 2.5% of memory CD4, and over 0.3% of memory CD8 clonotypes. Rarefaction of sorted-subset datasets indicated incomplete sequencing despite the large sequencing depth. The small number of donors limited the genetic and exposure-history diversity represented. Compared with non-shared clonotypes, clonotypes shared by all four sorted-subset donors had higher generation probabilities. Pairwise subsampling led to the expectation that sequencing depth would affect the degree of clonotype sharing among donors. Sampling was restricted to blood, and TCR repertoires in tissue are likely to differ from TCR repertoires in blood.

Healthy HIV-negative adults with no recently reported acute infections or vaccinations were included as donors. Every donor was a Caucasian adult living in Nashville, Tennessee, USA. CD4+ T cells were enriched through magnetic negative selection, after which naive cells were positively selected on CD45RA and the remaining negative fraction served as the memory subset. Blood was collected by leukapheresis, and PBMCs were isolated by Ficoll-Histopaque density gradient centrifugation and then cryopreserved in liquid nitrogen vapor phase. Analytical flow cytometry was used to check the purity and quantity of each magnetically sorted T cell population. From each sorted fraction, genomic DNA was isolated and quantified by UV absorbance on a Nanodrop 2000c. Including cysteine and phenylalanine, the CDR3 has 15 amino acids. Only CDR3 DNA is held: 45 bases, read in frame from base 1. CDR1 and CDR2 are drawn from the germline V gene: SGHDT, YYEEEE. Trimming takes 5 bases from V and 10 bases from J, and the germline ends sit 22 bases apart.

Using the deep immunoSEQ assay, TCR CDR3 regions were amplified from genomic DNA by multiplex PCR. For each cell subset, the extracted genomic DNA was distributed evenly across all wells of several immunoSEQ 96-well plates, and each plate served as one replicate. For sorted subsets, about 200 ng genomic DNA, equal to 30,000 or so T cell genomes, was loaded into each replicate PCR. Purified libraries were quantified with a Qubit 3.0 fluorometer, sized on a Bioanalyzer 2100, and re-quantified with the KAPA Library Quantification kit. Each immunoSEQ 96-well plate was sequenced on its own single-read 150-cycle Illumina NextSeq 550 flow cell. The paper's data handling went like this. Because the immunoSEQ output held only junctional sequences and lacked quality scores, the filtering could not match the filtering applied to full-length reads. To assign V/J genes and CDR3, sequences were annotated using PyIR, a Python wrapper for IgBLAST v1.9, with IMGT germline references. Reads were removed for weak V/J assignments (E-value above 1e-6), missing CDR3, stop codons, out-of-frame junctions, or ambiguous translated residues. V3J clonotypes were defined as sequences sharing an identical inferred V gene, J gene, and CDR3 amino acid sequence. The percentage overlap between two repertoires was calculated by dividing the number of shared unique clonotypes by the size of the smaller repertoire. Three approaches were used to assess repertoire richness: RTK rarefaction, the Chao1 estimator, and Recon v2.1 estimates of unobserved clonotypes. For all TCRbeta clonotypes obtained by the gDNA method from four donors, generation probabilities were computed with OLGA. TCRdb took this table from immuneACCESS and kept in-frame rearrangements with V and J called. Such tables lack part of the clones; where checked against another copy, unresolved V genes explain under half of the gap, and the rest is unexplained. The DNA was the basis for D and trimming; V, J and clone size are from that table. This sample has millions of clones in its table, and around nine tenths of those were observed once. The ten largest clones represent around 0.14% of the sample.

In regard to this clone: Its recognized antigen is unknown. Base qualities are not recorded, but no much larger clone differs from it by a single base.

Here the chain combines TRBV5-6 and TRBJ2-1; the D gene remains uncertain. The receptor comes from a man between 18 and 29 years old in good health. The sequencing input was naive CD4+ T cells sorted from blood. The label giving this sample's cell subset or site can be read as: CD45RA+ positively selected. CDR3 protein: CASSLGSGGTGEQFF. The nucleotides read TGTGCCAGCAGTTTAGGGTCCGGCGGAACCGGGGAGCAGTTCTTC. Extended through the reference TRBV5-6 and TRBJ2-1 proteins, this CDR3 yields the full variable domain: DAGVTQSPTHLIKTRGQQVTLRCSPKSGHDTVSWYQQALGQGPQFIFQYYEEEERQRGNFPDRFSGHQFPNYSSELNVNALLLGDSALYLCASSLGSGGTGEQFFGPGTRLTVL.